This T cell receptor beta chain stems from a study of T cell responses to AZD1222 COVID-19 vaccine. Study-level points and caveats: Reportedly, nearly half of unique spike TCRs recognized epitopes outside B.1.351/B.1.1.7 mutations. In a largely white British group with more females than males, clonal diversity was possibly underestimated. Researchers report vaccine-associated CD4 TCRs spanning spike, with dominance at 160-218 and 743-854.

The CDR3 length is 11 residues. Trimming took 0 bases from V and 6 from J, leaving 4 bases between them. Looked up from germline, CDR1 is SGHRS and CDR2 is YFSETQ. A note on this clone: Its antigen is as yet unknown.

The method was immunoSEQ multiplex PCR; TCRdb's version includes in-frame clones alone and lacks a portion of them. This sample has around 60,000 clones, with 75% to 95% found just once. The clonotype originates from an adult who received the MenACWY meningococcal vaccine as a control. The chain combines TRBV5-1 with TRBJ2-7; D is unresolved. Sequences were derived from peripheral blood, sampled 28 days after the second dose of the MenACWY control vaccine. The CDR3 DNA is TGCGCCAGCAGCTTGGAGACCGAGCAGTACTTC. Protein product: CASSLETEQYF.